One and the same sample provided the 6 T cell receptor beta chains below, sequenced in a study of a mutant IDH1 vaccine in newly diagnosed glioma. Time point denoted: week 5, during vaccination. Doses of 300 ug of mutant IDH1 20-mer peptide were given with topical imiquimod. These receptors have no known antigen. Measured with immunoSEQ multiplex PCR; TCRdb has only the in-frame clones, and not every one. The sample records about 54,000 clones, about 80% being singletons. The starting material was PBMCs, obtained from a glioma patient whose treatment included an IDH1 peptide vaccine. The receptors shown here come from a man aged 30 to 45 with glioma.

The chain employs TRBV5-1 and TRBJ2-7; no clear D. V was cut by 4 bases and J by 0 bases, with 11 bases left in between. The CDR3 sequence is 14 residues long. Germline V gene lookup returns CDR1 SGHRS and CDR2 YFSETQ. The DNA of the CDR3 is TGCGCCAGCAGCGAACAGACGAGCTCCTACGAGCAGTACTTC. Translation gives CASSEQTSSYEQYF.

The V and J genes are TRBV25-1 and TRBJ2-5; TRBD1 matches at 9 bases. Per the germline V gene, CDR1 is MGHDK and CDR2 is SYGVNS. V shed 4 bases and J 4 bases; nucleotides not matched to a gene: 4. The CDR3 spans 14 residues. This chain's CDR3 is CASSVYRGRETQYF. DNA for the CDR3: TGTGCCAGCAGTGTGTACAGGGGGCGAGAGACCCAGTACTTC.

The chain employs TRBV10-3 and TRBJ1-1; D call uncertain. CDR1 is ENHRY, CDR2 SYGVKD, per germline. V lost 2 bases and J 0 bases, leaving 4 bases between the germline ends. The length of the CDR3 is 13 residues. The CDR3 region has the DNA TGTGCCATCAGTGAGGGCATGAACACTGAAGCTTTCTTT. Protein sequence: CAISEGMNTEAFF.

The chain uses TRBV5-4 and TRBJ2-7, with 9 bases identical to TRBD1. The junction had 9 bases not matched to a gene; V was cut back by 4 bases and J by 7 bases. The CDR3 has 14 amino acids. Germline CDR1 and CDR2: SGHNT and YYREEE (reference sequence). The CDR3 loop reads CASSVTGTGREQYF. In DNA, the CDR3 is TGTGCCAGCAGCGTAACCGGGACAGGGAGAGAGCAGTACTTC.

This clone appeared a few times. As DNA, the CDR3 is TGTGCCAGCAGCTCCGCCCAAGGGGGTAACACTGAAGCTTTCTTT. It yields the protein CASSSAQGGNTEAFF. The rearrangement joins TRBV7-9 to TRBJ1-1; the D gene is possibly TRBD1 (6 bases). This CDR3 contains 15 residues. Germline values: CDR1 SEHNR, CDR2 FQNEAQ (reference sequence). The V end was cut by 4 bases, the J end by 2 bases, with 14 bases between.

The CDR3 region has the DNA TGTGCCAGCAATTTCTTGACAGGGGGTGGTACAGATACGCAGTATTTT. It yields the protein CASNFLTGGGTDTQYF. The rearrangement joins TRBV2 to TRBJ2-3, with 9 bases aligning to TRBD1. This CDR3 contains 16 residues. V dropped 7 bases and J dropped 3; count of bases not matched to a gene: 11. Germline CDR1 reads SNHLY; CDR2 reads FYNNEI.